Described below is a single T cell receptor (beta chain) sequence and its context. This entry belongs to a study of cytomegalovirus exposure and HLA in healthy donors. 60 Vbeta and 13 Jbeta primers were used in PCR. Clones were sequenced by immunoSEQ multiplex PCR, and TCRdb holds only the in-frame ones, with some missing. The sample totals tens of thousands of clones; its top ten clones hold 3% to 4%. This receptor was obtained from a female donor in good health and CMV-seropositive. The sample was PBMCs.

CDR3 region: CASSLVRLAGGRTTGELFF. DNA of the CDR3: TGTGCCAGCAGCTTAGTGCGGCTAGCGGGAGGACGAACAACCGGGGAGCTGTTTTTT. This rearrangement joins TRBV7-8 to TRBJ2-2; 11 bases map to TRBD2. Trimming took 1 base from V and 5 from J; bases not matched to a gene: 12. This CDR3 comprises 19 residues. The V gene's germline CDR1 is SGHVS and CDR2 FQNEAQ.